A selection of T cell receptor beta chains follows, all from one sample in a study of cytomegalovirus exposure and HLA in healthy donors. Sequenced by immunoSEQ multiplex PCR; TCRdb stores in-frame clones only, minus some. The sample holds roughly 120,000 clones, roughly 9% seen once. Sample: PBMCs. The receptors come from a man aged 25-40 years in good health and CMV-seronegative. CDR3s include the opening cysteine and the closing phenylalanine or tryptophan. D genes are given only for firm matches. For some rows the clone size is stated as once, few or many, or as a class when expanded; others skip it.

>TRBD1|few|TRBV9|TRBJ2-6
TGTGCCAGCAGCGACCGACAGGGGATGGATTTCGGGGCCAACGTCCTGACTTTC
CASSDRQGMDFGANVLTF
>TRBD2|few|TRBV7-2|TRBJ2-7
TGTGCCAGCAGTACTAGCGGGGTCAACGAGCAGTACTTC
CASSTSGVNEQYF
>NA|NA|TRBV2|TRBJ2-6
TGTGCCAGCAGATTTGGTGACAGTGCGGCCAACGTCCTGACTTTC
CASRFGDSAANVLTF
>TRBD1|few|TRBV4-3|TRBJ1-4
TGCGCCAGCAGCCCGGGACAGGGGGGGGAAAAACTGTTTTTT
CASSPGQGGEKLFF
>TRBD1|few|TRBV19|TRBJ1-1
TGTGCCAGTAGTATAGAACAGGGGTTGTTCACTGAAGCTTTCTTT
CASSIEQGLFTEAFF
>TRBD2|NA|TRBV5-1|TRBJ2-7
TGCGCCAGCAGCTCGACCCCTAGTGACGGGAGGAGCTCCTACGAGCAGTACTTC
CASSSTPSDGRSSYEQYF
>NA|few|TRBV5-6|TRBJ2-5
TGTGCCAGCACTCGCGGGGCAGCAGAGACCCAGTACTTC
CASTRGAAETQYF
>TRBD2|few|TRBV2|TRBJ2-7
TGTGCCAGCAGTGAGCCCCCAGCGGGAGCCTACGAGCAGTACTTC
CASSEPPAGAYEQYF
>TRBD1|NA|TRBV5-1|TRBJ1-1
TGCGCCAGCAGCTTGGACAGGGGTCGCGAAGCTTTCTTT
CASSLDRGREAFF
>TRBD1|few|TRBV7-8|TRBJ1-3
TGTGCCAGCAGTCTAAGGACAGGGGGGCACTCTGGAAACACCATATATTTT
CASSLRTGGHSGNTIYF
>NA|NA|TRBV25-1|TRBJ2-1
TGTGCCAGCACCCCCACAGGGAATGAGCAGTTCTTC
CASTPTGNEQFF
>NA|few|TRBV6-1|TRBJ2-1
TGTGCCAGCGGGGCGGGGACCATGGGCGATGAGCAGTTCTTC
CASGAGTMGDEQFF
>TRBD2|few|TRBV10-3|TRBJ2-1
TGTGCCATCAGTGAGTCGGGATCTAGCGGGAGAGATGAGCAGTTCTTC
CAISESGSSGRDEQFF